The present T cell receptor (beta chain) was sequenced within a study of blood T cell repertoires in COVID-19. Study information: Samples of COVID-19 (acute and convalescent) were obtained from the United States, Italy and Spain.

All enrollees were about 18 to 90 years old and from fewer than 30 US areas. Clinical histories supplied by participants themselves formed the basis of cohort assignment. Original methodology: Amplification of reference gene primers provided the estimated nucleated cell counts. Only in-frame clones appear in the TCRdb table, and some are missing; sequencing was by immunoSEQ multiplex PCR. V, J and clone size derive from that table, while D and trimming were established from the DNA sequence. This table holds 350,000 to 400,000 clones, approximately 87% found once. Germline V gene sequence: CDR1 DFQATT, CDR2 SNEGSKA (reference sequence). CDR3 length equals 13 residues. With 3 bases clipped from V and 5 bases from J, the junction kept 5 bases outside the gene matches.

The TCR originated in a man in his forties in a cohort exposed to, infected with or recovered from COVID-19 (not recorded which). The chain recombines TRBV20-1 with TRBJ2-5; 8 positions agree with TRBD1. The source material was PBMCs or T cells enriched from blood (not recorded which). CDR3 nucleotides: TGCAGTGCTAGTGGGACAGGTAGCGAGACCCAGTACTTC. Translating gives CSASGTGSETQYF.